The 8 T cell receptor beta chains below were found in one sample sequenced in a study of blood T cell repertoires in COVID-19. Repertoires were generated with immunoSEQ multiplex PCR, while TCRdb's copy carries only in-frame clones and drops some. The table records some 270,000 clones, around 81% of them present only once. The sequenced sample consisted of PBMCs or T cells enriched from blood (not recorded which). These receptors were obtained from a man aged 45-65 years who had recovered from COVID-19.

For this clone: A read error may account for a junction end that differs from germline. CDR3 protein: CASSLASAAYSEQFF. DNA of the CDR3: TGTGCCAGCAGCTTAGCGTCGGCTGCATACAGTGAGCAGTTCTTC. The chain joins TRBV7-2 to TRBJ2-1, with D unclear. The CDR3 is made up of 15 amino acids. Germline-derived CDR1 and CDR2 are SGHTA and FQGNSA. The full variable domain, in which reference TRBV7-2 and TRBJ2-1 provide the parts outside the CDR3, is GAGVSQSPSNKVTEKGKDVELRCDPISGHTALYWYRQSLGQGLEFLIYFQGNSAPDKSGLPSDRFSAERTGGSVSTLTIQRTQQEDSAVYLCASSLASAAYSEQFFGPGTRLTVL.

The V gene is TRBV18, the J gene TRBJ1-4, with a weak D call TRBD1 (5 bases). Germline V gene data show CDR1 as KGHSH and CDR2 as LQKENI. V was clipped by 6 bases and J by 7 bases, with 12 bases between them. The CDR3 is made up of 13 amino acids. This CDR3 reads CASSGQGGEKLFF. CDR3 nucleotides: TGTGCCAGCTCCGGCCAGGGAGGTGAAAAACTGTTTTTT.

In its sample, this clone was seen once. This chain links TRBV9 with TRBJ2-2; 9 nucleotides agree with TRBD2. Germline V gene lookup returns CDR1 SGDLS and CDR2 YYNGEE. V gave up 2 bases and J gave up 1 base; unmatched junction bases: 6. The CDR3 totals 17 residues. This CDR3 reads CASSVVSGGENTGELFF. The CDR3 DNA reads as TGTGCCAGCAGCGTCGTTAGCGGGGGCGAGAACACCGGGGAGCTGTTTTTT.

As DNA, the CDR3 is TGCGCCAGCAGCGGAGGACTCTCTGGAAACACCATATATTTT. It encodes CASSGGLSGNTIYF. The V gene is TRBV5-1, the J gene TRBJ1-3, with D unresolved. The CDR3 has 14 amino acids. The germline V gene encodes CDR1 SGHRS and CDR2 YFSETQ. Trimming removed 4 bases at V and 0 bases at J, with 8 bases between.

V usage is TRBV7-3 and J usage is TRBJ2-1, with 10 bases identical to TRBD2. J gave up 10 bases and V 4 bases, and 7 bases lay outside the gene matches. Germline CDR1 is SGHTA and CDR2 is FQGTGA. The length of the CDR3 is 14 residues. CDR3 region: CASSYWTSGGEQFF. The CDR3 DNA reads TGTGCCAGCAGCTACTGGACTAGCGGCGGAGAGCAGTTCTTC. The full variable domain, in which reference TRBV7-3 and TRBJ2-1 provide the parts outside the CDR3, is GAGVSQTPSNKVTEKGKYVELRCDPISGHTALYWYRQSLGQGPEFLIYFQGTGAADDSGLPNDRFFAVRPEGSVSTLKIQRTERGDSAVYLCASSYWTSGGEQFFGPGTRLTVL.

The gene calls are TRBV3-1 (or the pseudogene TRBV3-2) and TRBJ1-6; D gene uncertain. V was pared by 1 base and J by 9 bases, with 7 bases between. Looked up from germline, CDR1 is LGHDT and CDR2 is YNNKEL (reference sequence). This CDR3 comprises 13 residues. The CDR3: CASSQAGGSPLHF. The CDR3 region has the DNA TGTGCCAGCAGCCAAGCTGGAGGTTCACCCCTCCACTTT.

The rearrangement uses TRBV5-1 and TRBJ1-1, with D possibly being TRBD1 (6 bases). The ends were cut back, 0 bases at V and 5 bases at J, with 26 bases in the middle. The CDR3 covers 19 residues. CDR1 is SGHRS and CDR2 is YFSETQ in the germline V gene. The CDR3 DNA is TGCGCCAGCAGCTTGGTACTAACAGGGTCCTCCCTTAGGGGGACTGAAGCTTTCTTT. Protein product: CASSLVLTGSSLRGTEAFF.

The J gene is TRBJ2-1, the V gene TRBV3-1 (or the pseudogene TRBV3-2), with TRBD2 matching over 10 bases. After removal of 1 base from V and 4 bases from J, the junction contained 4 bases not matched to a gene. The CDR3 spans 16 residues. Germline loops: CDR1 LGHDT, CDR2 YNNKEL (reference sequence). CDR3 sequence: CASSQGLAGTYNEQFF. CDR3 coding DNA: TGTGCCAGCAGCCAAGGACTAGCGGGTACGTACAATGAGCAGTTCTTC.